Each of the 27 T cell receptor beta chains below was sequenced from the same sample in a study of T cells of healthy individuals. TCRdb passed the 5' RACE reads through MiXCR, listing each CDR3 protein once. The sample has roughly 76,000 distinct CDR3 sequences; roughly 5% are singletons. All receptors derive from a female donor in good health.

In this sample, this clonotype turned up many times. The chain couples TRBV18 to TRBJ2-1, with 13 nucleotides matching TRBD2. The CDR3 consists of 15 residues. The J segment lost 6 bases and the V segment lost 4 bases, leaving 3 bases of the junction unmatched. Per germline, CDR1 KGHSH and CDR2 LQKENI. In DNA form, the CDR3 reads TGTGCCAGCTCACAGGGACTAGCGGGGTTCAATGAGCAGTTCTTC. It translates to CASSQGLAGFNEQFF.

The rearrangement links TRBV12-3 or TRBV12-4 to TRBJ2-7; a weak D match, TRBD1 (7 bases). V shed 6 bases and J shed 6 bases, with 18 bases lying between them. The CDR3 is 14 residues long. CDR3: CASSPGGSSGEQYF. The CDR3 DNA reads as TGTGCCAGCAGCCCAGGGGGGAGCTCGGGCGAGCAGTACTTC.

The table lists this clonotype with many counts. This chain uses TRBV18 with TRBJ1-1, with a tentative D call TRBD1 (5 bases). CDR3 size: 14 residues. The V and J ends lost 2 bases and 1 base respectively, with 8 bases between them. The germline gives CDR1 KGHSH, CDR2 LQKENI. This CDR3 is CASSPLGGNTEAFF. DNA for the CDR3: TGTGCCAGCTCACCATTGGGGGGGAACACTGAAGCTTTCTTT.

This clonotype was detected only a few times. The chain combines TRBV7-9 with TRBJ2-7; 13 bases map to TRBD2. The germline V gene has CDR1 SEHNR and CDR2 FQNEAQ (reference sequence). The CDR3 is 17 amino acids. V trimming: 1 base; J trimming: 4 bases; junction bases outside the gene matches: 7. The chain's CDR3 is CASSLVGPTSGGYEQYF. DNA for the CDR3: TGTGCCAGCAGCTTAGTCGGTCCGACTAGCGGGGGGTACGAGCAGTACTTC.

This clonotype was counted ten times or more. The rearrangement uses TRBV20-1 and TRBJ1-4, with D tentatively TRBD1 (5 bases). Germline CDR1 and CDR2: DFQATT and SNEGSKA (reference sequence). The CDR3 consists of 14 residues. The V end was cut by 5 bases, the J end by 2 bases, with 12 bases between. The CDR3 is CSAVPRQTNEKLFF. CDR3 DNA: TGCAGTGCTGTGCCGAGACAGACTAATGAAAAACTGTTTTTT.

This clonotype was detected many times. This chain connects TRBV4-3 to TRBJ2-7; D is ambiguous. Per germline, CDR1 LGHNA and CDR2 YSLEER. The CDR3 has 14 amino acids. V was clipped by 0 bases and J by 3 bases, with 9 bases between them. The CDR3: CASSQEYLLYEQYF. The CDR3 DNA reads TGCGCCAGCAGCCAAGAGTACTTACTCTACGAGCAGTACTTC.

At least ten counts were recorded for this clonotype. V and J are TRBV28 and TRBJ1-5; possible D gene TRBD1, 6 bases. V gave up 5 bases and J gave up 5 bases, with 19 bases separating them. The CDR3 is 16 amino acids. Germline CDR1 reads MDHEN; CDR2 reads SYDVKM. CDR3 DNA sequence: TGTGCCAGCAGTACGCTACAGGGTGGTCTCTATCAGCCCCAGCATTTT. This translates into CASSTLQGGLYQPQHF.

The table lists this clonotype with many counts. The V gene is TRBV4-3, the J gene TRBJ1-2; TRBD1 matches 8 bases. This CDR3 is built from 15 residues. The germline CDR1 and CDR2 sequences are LGHNA and YSLEER. The V segment lost 3 bases and the J segment 4 bases; nucleotides outside the gene matches: 7. The CDR3 DNA reads as TGCGCCAGCAGCCAGGGCCTTGGACAGGGCTATGGCTACACCTTC. Translating gives CASSQGLGQGYGYTF.

Only a few counts were recorded for this clonotype. The chain is built from TRBV6-2 or TRBV6-3 and TRBJ2-2, with D possibly being TRBD1 or TRBD2 (5 bases each). The CDR3 spans 15 residues. Trimming stripped 2 bases from V and 7 bases from J, with 14 bases between. Per the germline V gene, CDR1 is MNHEY and CDR2 is SVGEGT. The CDR3 protein is CASSYGRAEGGELFF. For the CDR3, the DNA is TGTGCCAGCAGTTACGGCAGGGCTGAGGGCGGGGAGCTGTTTTTT.

This clonotype came up many times. This chain links TRBV4-1 with TRBJ2-1; 8 nucleotides match TRBD2. Germline V gene sequence: CDR1 MGHRA, CDR2 YSYEKL. J gave up 10 bases and V 1 base, and 12 bases lay outside the gene matches. CDR3 length: 16 residues. This CDR3 reads CASSQVLAGRSGEQFF. The CDR3 bases are TGCGCCAGCAGCCAAGTTCTAGCGGGCAGGTCCGGAGAGCAGTTCTTC.

This clonotype was counted only a few times. The rearrangement uses TRBV7-6 and TRBJ2-1; D is perhaps TRBD2 (6 bases). V was cut by 3 bases and J by 7 bases, with 7 bases left in between. From germline, CDR1 is SGHVS and CDR2 FNYEAQ. CDR3 length: 12 amino acids. Here the CDR3 DNA reads TGTGCCAGCAGCTTTCTAGCGAATGAGCAGTTCTTC. It specifies CASSFLANEQFF.

This chain links TRBV6-1 with TRBJ2-7; D call uncertain. V lost 7 bases and J lost 0, with 13 bases in between. The germline CDR1 and CDR2 sequences are MNHNS and SASEGT. The CDR3 sequence is 14 residues long. CDR3 sequence (DNA): TGTGCCAGCAACATAGGTGCCAGCTCCTACGAGCAGTACTTC. Encoded protein: CASNIGASSYEQYF.

Only a few counts were recorded for this clonotype. This chain uses TRBV7-9 with TRBJ1-3; D unresolved. Trimming cost V 5 bases and J 0 bases, with 11 bases left between them. CDR3 length: 15 amino acids. Germline CDR1 is SEHNR and CDR2 is FQNEAQ (reference sequence). The CDR3 spells CASSPTRDSGNTIYF. The CDR3 nucleotides read TGTGCCAGCAGCCCCACCCGGGACTCTGGAAACACCATATATTTT.

This clonotype showed up many times. The J gene is TRBJ2-7, the V gene TRBV7-2; D gene ambiguous. The CDR3 totals 14 residues. Germline assignment: CDR1 SGHTA and CDR2 FQGNSA. Trimming took off 1 base at V and 3 bases at J, with 10 bases between the two ends. The CDR3 bases are TGTGCCAGCAGCTTAGAGGGTCCGAACTACGAGCAGTACTTC. Translated, it gives CASSLEGPNYEQYF.

This clonotype was counted many times. The chain uses TRBV7-2 and TRBJ1-1, with 10 bases lining up with TRBD1. The V and J ends lost 6 bases and 4 bases, in that order; junction bases with no gene match: 11. The CDR3 extends over 16 amino acids. CDR1 is SGHTA, CDR2 FQGNSA, per germline. The DNA of the CDR3 is TGTGCCAGCAGTTTACAAAGAGACAGGGGGCCCACTGAAGCTTTCTTT. This translates into CASSLQRDRGPTEAFF. The full variable domain, its missing parts supplied by reference TRBV7-2 and TRBJ1-1, is GAGVSQSPSNKVTEKGKDVELRCDPISGHTALYWYRQSLGQGLEFLIYFQGNSAPDKSGLPSDRFSAERTGGSVSTLTIQRTQQEDSAVYLCASSLQRDRGPTEAFFGQGTRLTVV.

V usage is TRBV11-2 and J usage is TRBJ2-1; TRBD1 might be the D (5 bases). Trimming stripped 4 bases from V and 9 bases from J, with 13 bases between. Germline-derived CDR1 and CDR2 are SGHAT and FQNNGV. This CDR3 has 13 amino acids. In DNA form, the CDR3 reads TGTGCCAGCAGCTCCATGGGGCGTCCTGAGCAGTTCTTC. Its protein is CASSSMGRPEQFF.

Ten or more counts support this clonotype. The chain has TRBV28 and TRBJ2-7; 8 positions agree with TRBD1. The CDR3 has 15 amino acids. CDR1 is MDHEN, CDR2 SYDVKM, per germline. Trimming at V came to 5 bases and at J to 4 bases, leaving 10 bases not matched to a gene. The CDR3 loop reads CASSPSGTGKYEQYF. The DNA for the CDR3 is TGTGCCAGCAGTCCGTCCGGGACAGGAAAATACGAGCAGTACTTC.

V gene TRBV6-2 or TRBV6-3 combines with J gene TRBJ2-2; D is unclear. The CDR3 has 13 amino acids. The V end was cut by 0 bases, the J end by 8 bases, with 7 bases between. The germline V gene has CDR1 MNHEY and CDR2 SVGEGT. The CDR3 sequence: CASSYSNSGELFF. CDR3 coding DNA: TGTGCCAGCAGTTACTCGAATTCAGGGGAGCTGTTTTTT.

The chain joins TRBV7-9 to TRBJ2-1; TRBD2 matches at 14 bases. V dropped 5 bases and J dropped 2; count of bases not matched to a gene: 8. CDR3 length: 18 residues. Germline values: CDR1 SEHNR, CDR2 FQNEAQ (reference sequence). CDR3 residues: CASSPRTSGRLTYNEQFF. The DNA of the CDR3 is TGTGCCAGCAGCCCGAGGACTAGCGGGAGGTTGACCTACAATGAGCAGTTCTTC.

The CDR3 reads CASGESYEQYF. DNA of the CDR3: TGCGCCAGCGGGGAGAGCTACGAGCAGTACTTC. The rearrangement links TRBV10-2 to TRBJ2-7; D might be TRBD2 (5 bases). The CDR3 extends over 11 amino acids. V lost 8 bases and J 3 bases, leaving 8 bases between the germline ends. Germline V lookup: CDR1 WSHSY, CDR2 SAAADI.

This chain joins TRBV7-9 and TRBJ2-3; maybe TRBD2 (6 bases). CDR1 and CDR2 (germline): SEHNR, FQNEAQ (reference sequence). Trimming took 5 bases from V and 1 from J, leaving 19 bases between them. The CDR3 runs 17 residues. The CDR3 coding sequence is TGTGCCAGCAGCACTTCATCGCGACTAGGTCGCACAGATACGCAGTATTTT. Translating gives CASSTSSRLGRTDTQYF.

This clonotype was seen a few times. This chain uses TRBV4-1 with TRBJ1-5; D is unclear. The CDR3 runs to 15 residues. The germline CDR1 and CDR2 sequences are MGHRA and YSYEKL. V was trimmed by 6 bases and J by 3 bases, leaving 15 bases between them. The DNA for the CDR3 is TGCGCCAGCAGTCCCGGCTGGTCTCTCAATCAGCCCCAGCATTTT. This gives the protein CASSPGWSLNQPQHF.

This clonotype showed up many times. The gene calls are TRBV30 and TRBJ2-1; D uncertain. V dropped 1 base and J dropped 7 bases, with 8 bases sitting between them. Germline V lookup: CDR1 GTSNPN, CDR2 SVGIG (reference sequence). The CDR3 length is 12 residues. The CDR3 here is CAWSGARNEQFF. CDR3 nucleotide sequence: TGTGCCTGGAGTGGGGCGCGGAATGAGCAGTTCTTC.

In its sample, this clonotype was seen a few times. The rearrangement joins TRBV4-3 to TRBJ1-2; no reliable D call. The CDR3 length is 14 residues. CDR1 and CDR2 (germline): LGHNA, YSLEER. V was clipped by 1 base and J by 4 bases, with 10 bases between them. CDR3 DNA sequence: TGCGCCAGCAGCCAAGGTCGGTCCCCCTATGGCTACACCTTC. This encodes CASSQGRSPYGYTF.

V gene TRBV5-1 combines with J gene TRBJ1-1, with no clear D. The germline CDR1 and CDR2 sequences are SGHRS and YFSETQ. This CDR3 is built from 13 residues. Deletions cut 2 bases from V and 5 bases from J, with 10 bases between. The CDR3 is CASSFQQQTEAFF. CDR3 DNA sequence: TGCGCCAGCAGCTTCCAGCAACAAACTGAAGCTTTCTTT.

This clonotype was observed many times. In DNA, the CDR3 is TGTGCCAGCGGGGCCAGCGCCCGGGAGCTGTTTTTT. Translation: CASGASARELFF. The genes are TRBV2 and TRBJ2-2; D is possibly TRBD1 (5 bases). CDR3 length: 12 residues. Trimming left V 8 bases short and J 9 bases short, with 13 bases between. CDR1 SNHLY and CDR2 FYNNEI come from the germline V gene.

This clonotype appeared many times. The chain links TRBV12-3 or TRBV12-4 to TRBJ1-2; D might be TRBD1 (5 bases). This CDR3 has 14 residues. V was cut by 2 bases and J by 4 bases, with 11 bases left in between. DNA of the CDR3: TGTGCCAGCAGTTTAAGGGGCCCCGGCTATGGCTACACCTTC. Encoded protein: CASSLRGPGYGYTF.